This T cell receptor beta chain was retrieved from a study of blood T cells in healthy people across ages. The V gene lost 7 bases and the J gene lost 2 bases, with 17 bases spanning the gap. The germline CDR1 and CDR2 sequences are MNHEY and SVGEGT. This CDR3 region has 15 residues. Samples had at least 6 million PBMCs isolated from them. In regard to this clonotype: Its cognate antigen is unknown.

The authors ran a second PCR of about 7 to 11 cycles using a sample-barcoded 5' primer and a J-beta primer mix. Every sample gave at least 3 million paired-end reads containing CDR3. TCRdb called the 5' RACE reads again in MiXCR, with one record for every CDR3 protein. This sample yields about a million distinct CDR3 sequences, of which about 48% are seen a single time; 10% to 15% belongs to the top ten. Notes on the study in general: Among long-lived donors, naive CD4+ cells were more numerous and diversity higher than in aged donors. Per million T cells, TCR beta diversity dropped roughly linearly as age increased.

This clonotype was sampled from a young man in good health. The sequenced sample was blood. The chain joins TRBV6-2 or TRBV6-3 to TRBJ2-5, with D maybe TRBD2 (6 bases). The CDR3 DNA sequence: TGTGCCAGCACCAGGGACGGACGGGGGCAAGAGACCCAGTACTTC. It specifies CASTRDGRGQETQYF.